A selection of T cell receptor beta chains follows, all from one sample in a study of blood T cell repertoires in COVID-19. Using immunoSEQ multiplex PCR, the repertoire was profiled, and TCRdb retains in-frame clones only, with some absent. The repertoire holds 150,000 or so clones, with 85% to 90% as singletons. The sequencing sample was made of peripheral blood. These receptors came from a woman in her forties with acute or convalescent COVID-19. The CDR3 runs from the conserved cysteine through the conserved F or W. The D gene is left open where the match is weak. Clone size is stated in some rows and not others, as once, few, many or a class when expanded.

clone size: NA; D gene: TRBD1; V gene: TRBV11-2; J gene: TRBJ2-3; CDR3 protein: CASSLDRGQTDTQYF; CDR3 DNA: TGTGCCAGCAGCTTAGACAGGGGGCAGACAGATACGCAGTATTTT
clone size: few; D gene: TRBD1; V gene: TRBV9; J gene: TRBJ2-7; CDR3 protein: CASSVTRGPEGEQYF; CDR3 DNA: TGTGCCAGCAGCGTAACAAGGGGGCCTGAGGGCGAGCAGTACTTC
clone size: NA; D gene: TRBD2; V gene: TRBV10-3; J gene: TRBJ2-1; CDR3 protein: CAISEPSGRAASWNEQFF; CDR3 DNA: TGTGCCATCAGTGAGCCTAGCGGGAGGGCCGCCTCTTGGAATGAGCAGTTCTTC
clone size: NA; D gene: NA; V gene: TRBV18; J gene: TRBJ2-1; CDR3 protein: CASSPTRSSYNEQFF; CDR3 DNA: TGTGCCAGCTCACCGACGCGGAGCTCCTACAATGAGCAGTTCTTC
clone size: NA; D gene: NA; V gene: TRBV3-1/TRBV3-2; J gene: TRBJ2-1; CDR3 protein: CASSQAQVPPYNEQFF; CDR3 DNA: TGTGCCAGCAGCCAAGCACAGGTTCCGCCCTACAATGAGCAGTTCTTC
clone size: NA; D gene: NA; V gene: TRBV6-5; J gene: TRBJ2-3; CDR3 protein: CASSRRGLPEDTQYF; CDR3 DNA: TGTGCCAGCAGCCGAAGGGGACTCCCCGAAGATACGCAGTATTTT
clone size: NA; D gene: TRBD2; V gene: TRBV19; J gene: TRBJ2-3; CDR3 protein: CASRKPLAGGPDTQYF; CDR3 DNA: TGTGCCAGTAGAAAACCCCTAGCGGGAGGGCCTGATACGCAGTATTTT
clone size: few; D gene: TRBD1; V gene: TRBV3-1/TRBV3-2; J gene: TRBJ1-5; CDR3 protein: CASSPRQGARFVQPQHF; CDR3 DNA: TGTGCCAGCAGCCCAAGACAGGGGGCGCGGTTCGTCCAGCCCCAGCATTTT
clone size: NA; D gene: TRBD1; V gene: TRBV7-2; J gene: TRBJ2-2; CDR3 protein: CASSSRTGITGELFF; CDR3 DNA: TGTGCCAGCAGCTCTCGGACAGGGATCACCGGGGAGCTGTTTTTT
clone size: NA; D gene: TRBD1; V gene: TRBV7-3; J gene: TRBJ2-5; CDR3 protein: CASSSGTVETQYF; CDR3 DNA: TGTGCCAGCAGCTCTGGGACAGTGGAGACCCAGTACTTC
clone size: NA; D gene: NA; V gene: TRBV5-1; J gene: TRBJ2-1; CDR3 protein: CASSLDGDYTYNEQFF; CDR3 DNA: TGCGCCAGCAGCTTGGACGGGGATTACACCTACAATGAGCAGTTCTTC
clone size: NA; D gene: NA; V gene: TRBV9; J gene: TRBJ1-5; CDR3 protein: CASSVADVGQPQHF; CDR3 DNA: TGTGCCAGCAGCGTAGCTGACGTGGGCCAGCCCCAGCATTTT
clone size: NA; D gene: TRBD2; V gene: TRBV7-8; J gene: TRBJ2-7; CDR3 protein: CASSLGLAGDPYEQYF; CDR3 DNA: TGTGCCAGCAGCTTAGGACTAGCGGGAGACCCATACGAGCAGTACTTC
clone size: NA; D gene: TRBD2; V gene: TRBV2; J gene: TRBJ2-3; CDR3 protein: CASSGGGGADTQYF; CDR3 DNA: TGTGCCAGCAGTGGGGGCGGGGGGGCGGATACGCAGTATTTT
clone size: once; D gene: NA; V gene: TRBV30; J gene: TRBJ1-5; CDR3 protein: CAWSTGGNQPQHF; CDR3 DNA: TGTGCCTGGAGTACGGGGGGCAATCAGCCCCAGCATTTT
clone size: NA; D gene: TRBD1; V gene: TRBV6-6; J gene: TRBJ1-6; CDR3 protein: CASSRTDRGTSYSPLHF; CDR3 DNA: TGTGCCAGCAGCCGAACCGACAGGGGGACTTCTTATTCACCCCTCCACTTT
clone size: NA; D gene: NA; V gene: TRBV15; J gene: TRBJ2-1; CDR3 protein: CATSNNNGDTREQFF; CDR3 DNA: TGTGCCACCAGCAATAATAACGGGGACACACGTGAGCAGTTCTTC
clone size: NA; D gene: TRBD2; V gene: TRBV7-3; J gene: TRBJ2-1; CDR3 protein: CASSFGTSGRASLDEQFF; CDR3 DNA: TGTGCCAGCAGCTTCGGGACTAGCGGGAGGGCCAGTTTAGATGAGCAGTTCTTC
clone size: NA; D gene: TRBD1; V gene: TRBV27; J gene: TRBJ1-5; CDR3 protein: CASSRFGDRQTSNQPQHF; CDR3 DNA: TGTGCCAGCAGCCGTTTTGGGGACAGACAGACTAGCAATCAGCCCCAGCATTTT
clone size: NA; D gene: NA; V gene: TRBV28; J gene: TRBJ1-1; CDR3 protein: CALQSPGWDTEAFF; CDR3 DNA: TGTGCCCTTCAAAGTCCGGGTTGGGACACTGAAGCTTTCTTT
clone size: NA; D gene: NA; V gene: TRBV4-2; J gene: TRBJ2-3; CDR3 protein: CASSRTGPGEGTDTQYF; CDR3 DNA: TGTGCCAGCAGTCGTACGGGTCCTGGAGAGGGCACAGATACGCAGTATTTT
clone size: NA; D gene: NA; V gene: TRBV7-8; J gene: TRBJ1-5; CDR3 protein: CASSLGARDNQPQHF; CDR3 DNA: TGTGCCAGCAGCTTAGGGGCGAGGGATAATCAGCCCCAGCATTTT
clone size: NA; D gene: NA; V gene: TRBV19; J gene: TRBJ2-7; CDR3 protein: CASSISLASAYEQYF; CDR3 DNA: TGTGCCAGTAGTATATCTTTGGCTAGCGCTTACGAGCAGTACTTC
clone size: NA; D gene: TRBD2; V gene: TRBV6-6; J gene: TRBJ2-1; CDR3 protein: CASSPPGTSGGPPQEQFF; CDR3 DNA: TGTGCCAGCAGTCCACCCGGGACTAGCGGGGGGCCCCCCCAAGAGCAGTTCTTC
clone size: NA; D gene: NA; V gene: TRBV7-9; J gene: TRBJ1-1; CDR3 protein: CASSLRQTETEAFF; CDR3 DNA: TGTGCCAGCAGCTTAAGACAGACAGAAACTGAAGCTTTCTTT
clone size: NA; D gene: NA; V gene: TRBV7-9; J gene: TRBJ1-4; CDR3 protein: CASSLYGEKLFF; CDR3 DNA: TGTGCCAGCAGCTTATACGGTGAAAAACTGTTTTTT
clone size: once; D gene: NA; V gene: TRBV3-1/TRBV3-2; J gene: TRBJ2-2; CDR3 protein: CASSHRVSASGELFF; CDR3 DNA: TGTGCCAGCAGCCACAGGGTCTCAGCCAGCGGGGAGCTGTTTTTT
clone size: NA; D gene: NA; V gene: TRBV7-2; J gene: TRBJ2-7; CDR3 protein: CASRQQLSYEQYF; CDR3 DNA: TGTGCCAGCAGGCAACAGTTGTCCTACGAGCAGTACTTC
clone size: NA; D gene: NA; V gene: TRBV6-5; J gene: TRBJ1-2; CDR3 protein: CASRAFGGVGYGYTF; CDR3 DNA: TGTGCCAGCAGAGCCTTCGGGGGAGTCGGGTATGGCTACACCTTC
clone size: NA; D gene: TRBD1; V gene: TRBV11-1; J gene: TRBJ2-5; CDR3 protein: CASSYGTGQETQYF; CDR3 DNA: TGTGCCAGCAGCTACGGGACAGGTCAAGAGACCCAGTACTTC
clone size: NA; D gene: NA; V gene: TRBV7-9; J gene: TRBJ2-2; CDR3 protein: CASSVTGELFF; CDR3 DNA: TGTGCCAGCAGCGTAACTGGGGAGCTGTTTTTT
clone size: once; D gene: NA; V gene: TRBV27; J gene: TRBJ2-7; CDR3 protein: CASSLSSGAYEQYF; CDR3 DNA: TGTGCCAGCAGTTTATCGTCCGGAGCCTACGAGCAGTACTTC
clone size: NA; D gene: TRBD2; V gene: TRBV5-1; J gene: TRBJ2-1; CDR3 protein: CASSLRTSGGNEQFF; CDR3 DNA: TGCGCCAGCAGCTTACGGACTAGCGGGGGCAATGAGCAGTTCTTC
clone size: NA; D gene: NA; V gene: TRBV5-1; J gene: TRBJ1-2; CDR3 protein: CASSPRGRYGYTF; CDR3 DNA: TGCGCCAGCAGCCCCCGAGGCCGCTATGGCTACACCTTC
clone size: NA; D gene: TRBD1; V gene: TRBV28; J gene: TRBJ1-4; CDR3 protein: CASSLQGAGEKLFF; CDR3 DNA: TGTGCCAGCAGTTTACAGGGGGCGGGGGAAAAACTGTTTTTT